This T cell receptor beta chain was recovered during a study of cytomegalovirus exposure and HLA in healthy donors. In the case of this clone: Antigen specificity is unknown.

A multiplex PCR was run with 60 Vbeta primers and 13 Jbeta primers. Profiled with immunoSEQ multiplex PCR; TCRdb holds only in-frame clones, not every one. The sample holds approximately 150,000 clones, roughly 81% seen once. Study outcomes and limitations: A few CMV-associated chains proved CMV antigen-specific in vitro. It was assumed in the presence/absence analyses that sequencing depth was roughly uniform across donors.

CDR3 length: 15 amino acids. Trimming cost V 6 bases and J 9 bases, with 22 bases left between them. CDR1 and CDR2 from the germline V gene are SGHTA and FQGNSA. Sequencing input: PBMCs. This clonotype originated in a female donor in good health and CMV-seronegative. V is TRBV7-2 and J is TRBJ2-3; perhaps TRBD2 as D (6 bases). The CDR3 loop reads CASRPTRGGVLTQYF. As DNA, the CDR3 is TGTGCCAGCAGGCCAACCCGTGGCGGGGTCCTAACGCAGTATTTT.